This TCR beta chain came from a study of blood T cell repertoires in COVID-19. Study at large: T cells, B-cell-depleted T cells, or PBMCs supplied cDNA or gDNA.

Trimming at V came to 6 bases and at J to 1 base, leaving 2 bases not matched to a gene. The CDR3 runs 13 residues. CDR1 is LNHDA, CDR2 SQIVND, per germline (reference sequence). Methods used by the authors: Researchers report that nucleated cell counts were estimated from reference gene primer amplification. Assay: immunoSEQ multiplex PCR; the TCRdb copy retains only in-frame clones and omits some. That table gives V, J and clone size, and the DNA gave D and trimming. The profile covers approximately 180,000 clones, with approximately 86% appearing a single time and approximately 9.8% taken by the ten largest.

The V and J genes are TRBV19 and TRBJ2-5, with 7 bases aligning to TRBD2. The clonotype was recovered from a woman of 80 years or more with acute or convalescent COVID-19. Sequencing used peripheral blood. The CDR3 loop is CASSRTSQETQYF. CDR3 coding DNA: TGTGCCAGTAGCCGGACTAGCCAAGAGACCCAGTACTTC.